Presented here are 2 T cell receptor beta chains from one specimen sequenced in a study of blood T cells in healthy people across ages. Using a J-beta primer mix together with a sample-barcoded 5' primer, a second PCR was run for roughly 7 to 12 cycles. MiXCR was run by TCRdb on the 5' RACE reads, yielding one entry per CDR3 protein. Seen here are approximately 790,000 distinct CDR3 sequences, around 62% observed once, and the top ten hold around a quarter. The sample taken for sequencing was blood. All receptors come from a man aged 25 to 45 in good health.

The CDR3 DNA sequence: TGTGCCAGCAGCGGGGGGAACCACAATGAGCAGTTCTTC. Its translation is CASSGGNHNEQFF. The chain is built from TRBV4-2 and TRBJ2-1; D might be TRBD2 (6 bases). Germline values: CDR1 LGHNA, CDR2 YNFKEQ. V dropped 5 bases and J dropped 5 bases, with 10 bases sitting between them. The CDR3 loop spans 13 amino acids.

The rearrangement joins TRBV4-3 to TRBJ2-7, with D unresolved. V was pared by 4 bases and J by 0 bases, with 10 bases between. The CDR3 is 14 amino acids. Germline values: CDR1 LGHNA, CDR2 YSLEER. The CDR3 reads CASSPRFSSYEQYF. CDR3 coding DNA: TGCGCCAGCAGCCCGCGGTTCTCCTCCTACGAGCAGTACTTC.